Included here is one T cell receptor beta chain sequence, with context. What it recognizes is unknown. This record belongs to a study of cytomegalovirus exposure and HLA in healthy donors. Study-wide points: In a later analysis, a missense DCLRE1C variant was linked to TCR beta V- and J-gene trimming. HLA alleles showed associations with approximately 15,000 TCR beta sequences in a later analysis, at a 0.05 false discovery rate. As a later analysis revealed, most CMV-associated TCR beta chains appeared HLA-restricted.

Use of 60 Vbeta and 13 Jbeta primers characterized the PCR. This table comes from immunoSEQ multiplex PCR, and its TCRdb copy is limited to in-frame clones, with some not included. The repertoire consists of around 130,000 clones, with roughly 74% occurring once and the leading ten covering approximately 7%. V lost 6 bases, J lost 6 bases, and 11 bases stayed unmatched. The CDR3 loop spans 15 amino acids. The germline gives CDR1 LGHNT, CDR2 FRNRAP. The material sequenced was PBMCs. V gene TRBV12-5 combines with J gene TRBJ2-3, with 8 nucleotides matching TRBD2. The receptor was derived from a man in his forties in good health and CMV-seropositive. CDR3 in DNA: TGTGCTAGTGGACCGACCCGGACGGGGGGGGATACGCAGTATTTT. Its protein is CASGPTRTGGDTQYF.